The 16 T cell receptor beta chains given below trace back to one sample, sequenced in a study of immune cell composition in non-small cell lung cancer. The repertoire was sequenced with immunoSEQ multiplex PCR; TCRdb's copy has only in-frame clones and lacks some. Of 1,000 to 1,500 clones in the sample, less than 85% were seen once. The sample was lung tumor tissue. Receptors were obtained from a human donor with non-small cell lung cancer.

The CDR3 DNA sequence: TGTGCCAGCAGTTACTCGGGACTAGCGGGGGACAATGAGCAGTTCTTC. As protein: CASSYSGLAGDNEQFF. This rearrangement joins TRBV6-5 to TRBJ2-1; 14 positions match TRBD2. Germline trimming cut 0 bases from V and 5 bases from J; bases unmatched to any gene: 0. The CDR3 is made up of 16 amino acids. The germline gives CDR1 MNHEY, CDR2 SVGAGI.

This rearrangement joins TRBV5-1 to TRBJ1-1, with D hard to call. The ends were cut back, 3 bases at V and 5 bases at J, with 11 bases in the middle. The CDR3 runs to 13 residues. CDR1 and CDR2 from the germline V gene are SGHRS and YFSETQ. The CDR3 coding sequence is TGCGCCAGCAGCTCCGGAGGAGGTACTGAAGCTTTCTTT. The encoded protein is CASSSGGGTEAFF. The full variable domain, its missing parts supplied by reference TRBV5-1 and TRBJ1-1, is KAGVTQTPRYLIKTRGQQVTLSCSPISGHRSVSWYQQTPGQGLQFLFEYFSETQRNKGNFPGRFSGRQFSNSRSEMNVSTLELGDSALYLCASSSGGGTEAFFGQGTRLTVV.

This chain connects TRBV11-1 to TRBJ1-3; 7 bases map to TRBD1. The CDR3 contains 14 residues. In germline, CDR1 is SGHAT, CDR2 FQDESV (reference sequence). Trimming took 5 bases from V and 1 from J; bases not matched to a gene: 2. The CDR3 loop reads CASSRDRSGNTIYF. CDR3 coding DNA: TGTGCCAGCAGCCGGGACAGATCTGGAAACACCATATATTTT.

The CDR3 DNA sequence: TGTGCCAGCAGCTTGAGGGGTGCTGGAAACACCATATATTTT. Amino acid sequence: CASSLRGAGNTIYF. V usage is TRBV5-6 and J usage is TRBJ1-3; TRBD1 is a possible D gene (5 bases). The CDR3 sequence is 14 residues long. The germline V gene has CDR1 SGHDT and CDR2 YYEEEE. V was pared by 1 base and J by 2 bases, with 7 bases between. The full variable domain, its missing parts supplied by reference TRBV5-6 and TRBJ1-3, is DAGVTQSPTHLIKTRGQQVTLRCSPKSGHDTVSWYQQALGQGPQFIFQYYEEEERQRGNFPDRFSGHQFPNYSSELNVNALLLGDSALYLCASSLRGAGNTIYFGEGSWLTVV.

This sequence joins TRBV6-5 and TRBJ2-1; D may be TRBD2 (6 bases). The CDR3 extends over 12 amino acids. From germline, CDR1 is MNHEY and CDR2 SVGAGI. The germline V and J ends were trimmed by 7 bases and 6 bases, with 10 bases remaining between them. CDR3 nucleotides: TGTGCCAGCACCCGGGGGAGCAATGAGCAGTTCTTC. It codes for CASTRGSNEQFF.

This chain joins TRBV7-6 and TRBJ2-1; 7 bases align to TRBD2. Germline V gives CDR1 SGHVS, CDR2 FNYEAQ. The CDR3 runs to 16 residues. Losses at the gene ends were 2 bases for V and 6 bases for J; bases not matched to a gene: 10. The CDR3 DNA reads TGTGCCAGCAGCTTAAAGGCTAGCGGATTATCCAATGAGCAGTTCTTC. Protein sequence: CASSLKASGLSNEQFF.

This clone appeared a single time. This sequence joins TRBV9 and TRBJ1-2; TRBD1 agrees at 11 bases. The V gene end was trimmed by 4 bases and the J gene end by 5 bases; junction bases not matched to a gene: 7. Germline-derived CDR1 and CDR2 are SGDLS and YYNGEE. This CDR3 is built from 15 residues. The CDR3 loop is CASSRGQGASYGYTF. CDR3 nucleotide sequence: TGTGCCAGCAGCCGAGGACAGGGGGCTAGTTATGGCTACACCTTC.

The CDR3 loop is CASRSTGLTEAFF. CDR3 sequence (DNA): TGTGCCAGCCGTTCGACAGGACTGACTGAAGCTTTCTTT. The rearrangement links TRBV6-5 to TRBJ1-1, with D perhaps matching TRBD1 (6 bases). Trimming stripped 8 bases from V and 5 bases from J, with 15 bases between. Looked up from germline, CDR1 is MNHEY and CDR2 is SVGAGI. This CDR3 region has 13 residues.

This rearrangement joins TRBV19 to TRBJ2-1; 10 bases are a match to TRBD2. The germline V gene encodes CDR1 LNHDA and CDR2 SQIVND (reference sequence). The CDR3 loop spans 13 amino acids. Trimming at V came to 4 bases and at J to 7 bases, leaving 1 base not matched to a gene. CDR3 amino acids: CASSTSGSNEQFF. The CDR3 nucleotides read TGTGCCAGTAGTACTAGCGGGAGTAATGAGCAGTTCTTC.

The rearrangement uses TRBV7-2 and TRBJ2-7; D uncertain. The V end was cut by 3 bases, the J end by 5 bases, with 11 bases between. The CDR3 runs 13 residues. The V gene's germline CDR1 is SGHTA and CDR2 FQGNSA. CDR3 loop: CASSFARYDEQYF. CDR3 sequence (DNA): TGTGCCAGCAGCTTTGCCAGATATGACGAGCAGTACTTC.

The count of this clone is one. The chain recombines TRBV6-1 with TRBJ1-5; the D is unclear. This CDR3 has 13 amino acids. Germline V CDR1 and CDR2: MNHNS, SASEGT. The V and J ends lost 2 bases and 4 bases respectively, with 6 bases between them. The CDR3 region has the DNA TGTGCCAGCAGTGAACGGCGGAATCAGCCCCAGCATTTT. Translated, it gives CASSERRNQPQHF.

This chain connects TRBV4-1 to TRBJ1-5, with D possibly matching TRBD1 (5 bases). V was trimmed by 1 base and J by 2 bases, leaving 12 bases between them. The germline gives CDR1 MGHRA, CDR2 YSYEKL. This CDR3 is built from 16 residues. The CDR3 coding sequence is TGCGCCAGCAGCCAAGTCGGGGGGATAGGCAATCAGCCCCAGCATTTT. It encodes CASSQVGGIGNQPQHF.

The chain joins TRBV18 to TRBJ2-1, with TRBD1 matching over 10 bases. The CDR3 length is 15 residues. CDR1 KGHSH and CDR2 LQKENI come from the germline V gene. V shed 6 bases and J 8 bases; nucleotides not matched to a gene: 10. Here the CDR3 reads CASSLRQGAGDEQFF. The CDR3 DNA follows: TGTGCCAGCTCCCTCAGACAGGGGGCAGGCGATGAGCAGTTCTTC.

The V call is TRBV28, the J call TRBJ1-4; D might be TRBD1 (6 bases). The CDR3 has 16 amino acids. Germline CDR1 and CDR2: MDHEN and SYDVKM. V was trimmed by 6 bases and J by 5 bases, leaving 19 bases between them. The CDR3 DNA is TGTGCCAGCAGCCCCAAGGGAACAGGGTGGAATGAAAAACTGTTTTTT. Its translation is CASSPKGTGWNEKLFF.

This clone was counted a few times. The V gene is TRBV19, the J gene TRBJ1-1, with 9 nucleotides matching TRBD1. Germline CDR1 reads LNHDA; CDR2 reads SQIVND (reference sequence). With 7 bases clipped from V and 4 bases from J, the junction kept 7 bases outside the gene matches. This CDR3 contains 14 residues. The CDR3 reads CASNPGQGATEAFF. CDR3 DNA sequence: TGTGCCAGTAACCCGGGACAGGGAGCCACTGAAGCTTTCTTT.

This clone is categorized as large. CDR3 in DNA: TGTGCCAGCACATTGATCGAGAGTGAGCAGTTCTTC. Translation: CASTLIESEQFF. The rearrangement uses TRBV6-1 and TRBJ2-1; D is undetermined. There are 12 residues in the CDR3. V was shortened by 7 bases and J by 9 bases, with 13 bases between the two germline ends. Per the germline V gene, CDR1 is MNHNS and CDR2 is SASEGT.